This TCR beta chain was sequenced for a study of blood T cell repertoires in COVID-19. Looking at the study overall: Material from acute and convalescent COVID-19 was sourced from the United States, Italy and Spain. PBMCs, B-cell-depleted T cells, or T cells provided the cDNA or gDNA that made up the material.

The junction had 11 bases not matched to a gene; V was cut back by 9 bases and J by 6 bases. Germline V gene data show CDR1 as SGHAT and CDR2 as FQNNGV. This CDR3 is built from 15 residues. The table came from immunoSEQ multiplex PCR; TCRdb's copy has only in-frame clones and leaves some out. There are approximately 240,000 clones in the sample; about 88% occur only once, and 2.9% lies in the top ten. Sample: peripheral blood. This sequence joins TRBV11-2 and TRBJ2-7; the match to TRBD2 covers 13 bases. The clonotype was recovered from a middle-aged man who had recovered from COVID-19. CDR3 region: CASRLAGGRVSEQYF. CDR3 in DNA: TGTGCCAGTCGACTAGCGGGAGGAAGGGTCAGCGAGCAGTACTTC.